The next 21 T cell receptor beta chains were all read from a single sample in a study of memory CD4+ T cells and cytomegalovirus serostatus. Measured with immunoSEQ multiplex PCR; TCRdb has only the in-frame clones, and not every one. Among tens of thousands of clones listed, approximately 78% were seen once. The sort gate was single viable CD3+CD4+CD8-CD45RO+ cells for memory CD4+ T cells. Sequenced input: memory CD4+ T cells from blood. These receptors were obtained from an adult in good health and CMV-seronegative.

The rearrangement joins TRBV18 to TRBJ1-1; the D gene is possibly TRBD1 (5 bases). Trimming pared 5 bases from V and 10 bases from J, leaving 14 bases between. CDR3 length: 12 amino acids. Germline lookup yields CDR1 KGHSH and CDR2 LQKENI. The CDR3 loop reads CASSSSREAAFF. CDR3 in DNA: TGTGCCAGCTCATCCTCCAGGGAGGCAGCTTTCTTT. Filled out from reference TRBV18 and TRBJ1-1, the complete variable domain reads NAGVMQNPRHLVRRRGQEARLRCSPMKGHSHVYWYRQLPEEGLKFMVYLQKENIIDESGMPKERFSAEFPKEGPSILRIQQVVRGDSAAYFCASSSSREAAFFGQGTRLTVV.

Written as DNA, the CDR3 is TGCGCCAGCAGGGCAAGCAGGGGGGGCCCCACAGATACGCAGTATTTT. Translating gives CASRASRGGPTDTQYF. The rearrangement uses TRBV5-1 and TRBJ2-3; D tentatively reads TRBD1 or TRBD2 (7 bases each). V lost 5 bases to trimming and J lost 2 bases, with 18 bases between them. Germline lookup yields CDR1 SGHRS and CDR2 YFSETQ. This CDR3 comprises 16 residues.

CDR3 residues: CASSLPRRREKLFF. For the CDR3, the DNA is TGTGCCAGTAGCCTCCCCCGAAGACGAGAAAAACTGTTTTTT. The V call is TRBV19, the J call TRBJ1-4, with D hard to call. The CDR3 has 14 amino acids. The V gene lost 6 bases and the J gene lost 8 bases, with 16 bases spanning the gap. Germline loops: CDR1 LNHDA, CDR2 SQIVND (reference sequence).

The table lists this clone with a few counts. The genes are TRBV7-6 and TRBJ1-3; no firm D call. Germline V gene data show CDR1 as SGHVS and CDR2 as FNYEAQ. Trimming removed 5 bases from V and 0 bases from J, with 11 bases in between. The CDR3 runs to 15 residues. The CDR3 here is CASSPSSSSGNTIYF. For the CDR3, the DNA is TGTGCCAGCAGCCCCTCGTCGAGCTCTGGAAACACCATATATTTT.

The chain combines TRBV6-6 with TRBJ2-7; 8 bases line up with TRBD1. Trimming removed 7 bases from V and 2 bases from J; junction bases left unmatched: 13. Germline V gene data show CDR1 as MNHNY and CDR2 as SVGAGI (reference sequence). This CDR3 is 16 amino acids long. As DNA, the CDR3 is TGTGCCAGCACCTCAGGGGGCGCAGCCGGCGCCTACGAGCAGTACTTC. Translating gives CASTSGGAAGAYEQYF.

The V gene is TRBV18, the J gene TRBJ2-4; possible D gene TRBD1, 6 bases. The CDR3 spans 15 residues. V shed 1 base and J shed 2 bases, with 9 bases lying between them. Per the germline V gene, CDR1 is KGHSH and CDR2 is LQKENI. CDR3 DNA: TGTGCCAGCTCACCACTTACAGGGTCCAAAAACATTCAGTACTTC. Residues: CASSPLTGSKNIQYF.

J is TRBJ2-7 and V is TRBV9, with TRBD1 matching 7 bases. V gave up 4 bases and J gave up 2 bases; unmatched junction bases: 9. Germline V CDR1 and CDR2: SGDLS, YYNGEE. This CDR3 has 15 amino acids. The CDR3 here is CASSPGTARTYEQYF. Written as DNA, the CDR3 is TGTGCCAGCAGCCCCGGGACAGCCCGAACCTACGAGCAGTACTTC.

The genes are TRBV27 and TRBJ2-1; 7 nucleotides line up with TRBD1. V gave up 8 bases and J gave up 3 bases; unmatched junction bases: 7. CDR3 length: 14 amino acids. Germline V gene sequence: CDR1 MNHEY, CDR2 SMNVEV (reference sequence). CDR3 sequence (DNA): TGTGCCAGCGGCCGGGACAGTAACTACAATGAGCAGTTCTTC. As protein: CASGRDSNYNEQFF.

CDR3: CASSLKQGVYEQYF. The DNA of the CDR3 is TGCGCCAGCAGCTTAAAACAGGGAGTTTACGAGCAGTACTTC. The genes are TRBV5-1 and TRBJ2-7; the D gene is possibly TRBD1 (6 bases). The CDR3 length is 14 residues. V lost 2 bases to trimming and J lost 4 bases, with 13 bases between them. The germline CDR1 and CDR2 sequences are SGHRS and YFSETQ. Supplemented by reference TRBV5-1 and TRBJ2-7, the full variable domain reads KAGVTQTPRYLIKTRGQQVTLSCSPISGHRSVSWYQQTPGQGLQFLFEYFSETQRNKGNFPGRFSGRQFSNSRSEMNVSTLELGDSALYLCASSLKQGVYEQYFGPGTRLTVT.

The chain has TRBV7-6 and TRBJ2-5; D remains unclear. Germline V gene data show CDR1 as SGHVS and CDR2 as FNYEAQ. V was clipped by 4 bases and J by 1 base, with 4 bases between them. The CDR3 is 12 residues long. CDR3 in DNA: TGTGCCAGCAGCTGGCCCCAAGAGACCCAGTACTTC. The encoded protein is CASSWPQETQYF.

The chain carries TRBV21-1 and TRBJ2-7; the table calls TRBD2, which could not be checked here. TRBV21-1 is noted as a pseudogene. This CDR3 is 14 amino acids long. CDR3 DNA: TGTGCCAGCAGCAAAGCAGCGGGGGGATACGAGCAGTACTTC. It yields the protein CASSKAAGGYEQYF.

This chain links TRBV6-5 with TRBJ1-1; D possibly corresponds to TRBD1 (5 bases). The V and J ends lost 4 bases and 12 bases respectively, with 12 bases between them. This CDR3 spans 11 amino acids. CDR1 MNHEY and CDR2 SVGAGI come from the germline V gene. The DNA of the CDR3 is TGTGCCAGCAGTTGGGACCTCGGGACTTTCTTT. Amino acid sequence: CASSWDLGTFF.

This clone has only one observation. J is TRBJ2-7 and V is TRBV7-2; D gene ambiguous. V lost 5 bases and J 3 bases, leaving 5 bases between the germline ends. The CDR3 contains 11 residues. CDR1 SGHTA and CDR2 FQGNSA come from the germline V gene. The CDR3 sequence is CASSIDYEQYF. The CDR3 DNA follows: TGTGCCAGCAGCATCGACTACGAGCAGTACTTC. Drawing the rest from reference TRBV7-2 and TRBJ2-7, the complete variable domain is GAGVSQSPSNKVTEKGKDVELRCDPISGHTALYWYRQSLGQGLEFLIYFQGNSAPDKSGLPSDRFSAERTGGSVSTLTIQRTQQEDSAVYLCASSIDYEQYFGPGTRLTVT.

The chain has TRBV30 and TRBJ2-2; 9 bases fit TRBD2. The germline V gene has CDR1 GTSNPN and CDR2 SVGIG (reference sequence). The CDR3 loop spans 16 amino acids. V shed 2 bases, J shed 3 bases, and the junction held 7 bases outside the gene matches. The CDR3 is CAWSRAAGGDTGELFF. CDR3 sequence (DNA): TGTGCCTGGAGTAGAGCAGCGGGGGGCGACACCGGGGAGCTGTTTTTT.

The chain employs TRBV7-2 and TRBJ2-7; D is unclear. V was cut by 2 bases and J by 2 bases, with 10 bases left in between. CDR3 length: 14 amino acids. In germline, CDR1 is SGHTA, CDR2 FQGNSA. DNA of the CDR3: TGTGCCAGCAGCTTAAGGACGGTCACCTACGAGCAGTACTTC. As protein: CASSLRTVTYEQYF.

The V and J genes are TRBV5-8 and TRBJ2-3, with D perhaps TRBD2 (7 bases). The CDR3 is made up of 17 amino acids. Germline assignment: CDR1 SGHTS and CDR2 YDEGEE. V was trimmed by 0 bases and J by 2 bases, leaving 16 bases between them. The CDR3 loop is CASSLAGGGAPTDTQYF. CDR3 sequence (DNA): TGTGCCAGCAGCTTGGCCGGAGGGGGGGCCCCCACAGATACGCAGTATTTT. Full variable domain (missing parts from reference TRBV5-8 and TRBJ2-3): EAGVTQSPTHLIKTRGQQATLRCSPISGHTSVYWYQQALGLGLQFLLWYDEGEERNRGNFPPRFSGRQFPNYSSELNVNALELEDSALYLCASSLAGGGAPTDTQYFGPGTRLTVL.

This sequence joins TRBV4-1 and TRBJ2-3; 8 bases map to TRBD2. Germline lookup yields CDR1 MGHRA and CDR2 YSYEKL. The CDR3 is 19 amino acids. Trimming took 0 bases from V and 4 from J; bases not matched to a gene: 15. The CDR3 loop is CASSQETLPSGRGSDTQYF. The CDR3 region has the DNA TGCGCCAGCAGCCAAGAAACACTTCCGTCCGGGAGGGGCTCAGATACGCAGTATTTT.

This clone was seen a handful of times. The CDR3 loop reads CASSARPGNTIYF. CDR3 in DNA: TGTGCCAGCAGTGCCCGACCTGGAAACACCATATATTTT. The gene calls are TRBV25-1 and TRBJ1-3, with D hard to call. The V gene lost 4 bases and the J gene lost 2 bases, with 6 bases spanning the gap. CDR3 length equals 13 residues. CDR1 and CDR2 from the germline V gene are MGHDK and SYGVNS.

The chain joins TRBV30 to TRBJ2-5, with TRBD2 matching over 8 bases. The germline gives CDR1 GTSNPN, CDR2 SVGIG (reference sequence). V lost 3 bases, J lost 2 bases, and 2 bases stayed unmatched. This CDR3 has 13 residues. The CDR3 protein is CAWSPGGQETQYF. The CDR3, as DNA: TGTGCCTGGAGCCCGGGGGGGCAAGAGACCCAGTACTTC.

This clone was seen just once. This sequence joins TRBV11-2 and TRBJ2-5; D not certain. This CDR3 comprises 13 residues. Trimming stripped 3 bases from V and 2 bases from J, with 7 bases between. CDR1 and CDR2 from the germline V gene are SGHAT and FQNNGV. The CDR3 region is CASSFNSQETQYF. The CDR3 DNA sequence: TGTGCCAGCAGCTTCAACAGTCAAGAGACCCAGTACTTC. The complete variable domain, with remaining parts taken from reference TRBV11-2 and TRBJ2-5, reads EAGVAQSPRYKIIEKRQSVAFWCNPISGHATLYWYQQILGQGPKLLIQFQNNGVVDDSQLPKDRFSAERLKGVDSTLKIQPAKLEDSAVYLCASSFNSQETQYFGPGTRLLVL.

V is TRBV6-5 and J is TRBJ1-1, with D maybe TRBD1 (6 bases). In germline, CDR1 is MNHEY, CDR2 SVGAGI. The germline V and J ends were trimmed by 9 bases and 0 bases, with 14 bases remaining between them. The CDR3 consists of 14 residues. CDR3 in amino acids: CASSGGSLNTEAFF. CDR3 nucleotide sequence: TGTGCCAGTAGCGGGGGCAGTCTGAACACTGAAGCTTTCTTT.